This T cell receptor (beta chain) stems from a study of blood T cell repertoires in COVID-19 (dated by TCRdb to between 2020 and 2021). Turning to the overall study: The collaborator samples originated in the United States, Italy and Spain and spanned the acute and convalescent phases of COVID-19. A freely available public database, intended as a resource for researchers studying the immune response to SARS-CoV-2, is where the repertoires were released. The dataset comprised deeply sampled blood TCRbeta repertoires from subjects exposed to, actively infected with, or recovered from COVID-19. Samples were obtained from the ongoing ImmuneRACE study (first 160 participants) and from over a thousand subjects provided by 6 global collaborators. The material from the prospective study consisted of cDNA or gDNA derived from T cells, B-cell-depleted T cells, or PBMCs. A de-identified subject ID, COVID-19 status, age in years and sex were almost always included in the sample metadata. HLA class I and class II types, where available, came from metadata supplied by the sample provider rather than from assay-based typing. On the study overall, not on this receptor specifically: How much clinical and demographic metadata was included differed by source and by participant, and the metadata was provided uncurated.

TCRbeta CDR3 regions were amplified from genomic DNA by means of the immunoSEQ Assay, a bias-controlled multiplex PCR. The source study handled its data this way. Nucleated cell counts per sample were estimated from amplification of reference gene primers within the assay. To quantify the absolute abundance of each unique TCRbeta CDR3 rearrangement, sequence reads were collapsed and filtered. For each sample, productive Simpson clonality was calculated as the square root of Simpson's diversity index over productive rearrangements. This immuneACCESS table, as held by TCRdb, lists in-frame sequences with V and J called but not all clones. Of the missing ones, under half trace to an unresolved V gene in checked studies; the others have no known cause. V, J and clone size reflect that table, while D and trimming were determined from the DNA. In all, the sample holds fewer than 200,000 clones, and roughly 80% of those were seen once. The top ten constitute 8% to 9.5% of the sample.

Collaborating institutions collected whole blood in K2EDTA tubes following their own protocols. Collaborator samples were shipped for TCRbeta analysis as frozen whole blood, isolated PBMCs, or DNA extracted from either sample type. This clone was detected once. The specificity of this receptor is unknown. Base qualities are not provided; no much larger clone lies one nucleotide away. CDR1 and CDR2, per the germline V gene, are SGHTA and FQGNSA. V and J are truncated by 1 base and 5 bases respectively, leaving an intervening sequence of 20 bases. Including the terminal cysteine and phenylalanine, the CDR3 comprises 17 residues. The sequence is cut down to CDR3 DNA, 51 bases in frame from base 1.

The V gene is TRBV7-2 and the J gene is TRBJ2-5; a tentative D call is TRBD1 (7 bases match). This TCR was recovered from a woman between 70 and 85 years old with acute or convalescent COVID-19. Sequencing input: peripheral blood. The encoded CDR3 is CASSLGGQAGFGETQYF. The sequence in DNA is TGTGCCAGCAGCTTAGGCGGACAGGCGGGATTTGGGGAGACCCAGTACTTC.